This T cell receptor (beta chain) is from a study of shared clonotypes between healthy human individuals (dated by TCRdb to 2019 to 2021). Study-level background: A couple of women and a few men aged 18 to 49 years were included in the cohort. The study deeply sequenced blood TCR repertoires of five healthy adults to estimate repertoire size and the extent of clonotype sharing between individuals. Different laboratories and diverse techniques were used to prepare libraries and sequence TCR repertoires, to increase sequencing depth and limit assay-specific biases. Each donor's leukapheresis produced roughly between roughly 0.94 and 9.5 billion PBMCs. What the authors observed across the whole study: Pairwise subsampling indicated that sequencing depth was expected to affect the degree of clonotype sharing among donors. Sampling was restricted to blood, and TCR repertoires in tissue are likely to differ from TCR repertoires in blood. Because the study included only a small number of donors, the genetic and exposure-history diversity represented was limited.

As encoded in the germline V gene, CDR1 is SNHLY while CDR2 is FYNNEI. V loses 4 bases, J loses 0 bases, and the germline ends lie 9 bases apart. Its CDR3 holds 14 amino acids, cysteine through phenylalanine. The only DNA kept is the CDR3, 42 bases in frame from the first base. Healthy HIV-negative adults with no recently reported acute infections or vaccinations were included as donors. Only Caucasian adults living in Nashville, Tennessee, USA were represented among the donors. For unsorted samples, 90 million or so PBMCs were counted and genomic DNA was extracted with the QIAamp DNA Blood Mini kit. Blood was collected by leukapheresis, and PBMCs were isolated by Ficoll-Histopaque density gradient centrifugation and then cryopreserved in liquid nitrogen vapor phase. As concerns this clone: This receptor's antigen is unknown. Nothing much larger sits one base from this clone, and base qualities are not available.

Using the deep immunoSEQ assay, TCR CDR3 regions were amplified from genomic DNA by multiplex PCR. Extracted genomic DNA from each cell subset was distributed evenly across all wells of several immunoSEQ 96-well plates, and each plate was treated as a replicate. For unsorted PBMC, 250 to 350 ng genomic DNA, equal to 30,000 or so T cell genomes, was loaded into each replicate PCR. Ten immunoSEQ deep assay plates were used to sequence the unsorted PBMC genomic DNA. Purified libraries were measured with a Qubit 3.0 fluorometer, size-checked on a Bioanalyzer 2100, and measured again with the KAPA Library Quantification kit. Every immunoSEQ 96-well plate was sequenced on a separate single-read 150-cycle Illumina NextSeq 550 flow cell. In the original analysis: Because the immunoSEQ output included only junctional sequences and no quality scores, the filtering could not be the same as the filtering used for full-length reads. To assign V/J genes and CDR3, sequences were annotated using PyIR, a Python wrapper for IgBLAST v1.9, with IMGT germline references. Reads with weak V/J assignments (E-value above 1e-6), missing CDR3, stop codons, out-of-frame junctions, or ambiguous translated residues were removed. V3J clonotypes were defined as sequences sharing the same inferred V gene, J gene, and CDR3 amino acid sequence. The percentage overlap between two repertoires was calculated by dividing the number of shared unique clonotypes by the size of the smaller repertoire. Repertoire richness was assessed with RTK rarefaction, the Chao1 estimator, and Recon v2.1 estimates of unobserved clonotypes. TCRdb stores this immuneACCESS table with in-frame sequences only. Part of the clones is absent; in the studies checked, under half of the shortfall reflects unresolved V genes, and no reason is known for the rest. V and J calls and clone size are copied from that table; D and trimming were computed from the DNA. The sample table holds about 470,000 clones, of which about 76% were seen once. The ten largest account for 13% of the sample.

The sample consisted of PBMCs. The V and J genes are TRBV2 and TRBJ2-5; a tentative D match to TRBD1 spans 6 bases. The receptor was derived from a woman between 40 and 55 years old in good health. Some clones in this sample may be carry-over from other donors' samples. The DNA sequence is TGTGCCAGCAGTGCCGACAGGAACCAAGAGACCCAGTACTTC. It encodes CASSADRNQETQYF. Outside the CDR3, residues come from the reference TRBV2 and TRBJ2-5 proteins, so the full variable domain is: EPEVTQTPSHQVTQMGQEVILRCVPISNHLYFYWYRQILGQKVEFLVSFYNNEISEKSEIFDDQFSVERPDGSNFTLKIRSTKLEDSAMYFCASSADRNQETQYFGPGTRLLVL.